One sample yielded the 21 T cell receptor beta chains listed below, sequenced in a study of graft-versus-host responses after intestinal transplantation. The protocol was immunoSEQ multiplex PCR, while the TCRdb copy is restricted to in-frame clones and leaves out a portion. The sample lists tens of thousands of clones; 91% were seen once. The starting material was PBMCs, obtained 524 days after transplant. These receptors all come from a human patient who received an intestinal transplant, so some T cells may come from the graft donor.

The V call is TRBV4-3, the J call TRBJ2-2; 11 nucleotides match TRBD1. Germline loops: CDR1 LGHNA, CDR2 YSLEER. This CDR3 has 18 residues. The V segment lost 2 bases and the J segment 3 bases; nucleotides outside the gene matches: 8. In DNA, the CDR3 is TGCGCCAGCAGCCAAATTAGGAGGGACAGGGGGTACACCGGGGAGCTGTTTTTT. Its protein product is CASSQIRRDRGYTGELFF.

This clone has only one observation. This chain joins TRBV28 and TRBJ1-6; no reliable D call. Trimming stripped 7 bases from V and 3 bases from J, with 16 bases between. Per germline, CDR1 MDHEN and CDR2 SYDVKM. The length of the CDR3 is 16 residues. The CDR3 bases are TGTGCCAGCACCCTTAGGGCCTTTCTCTATAATTCACCCCTCCACTTT. This translates into CASTLRAFLYNSPLHF.

This clone was counted once. The chain has TRBV5-1 and TRBJ1-6; possible D gene TRBD1, 5 bases. The germline V gene has CDR1 SGHRS and CDR2 YFSETQ. The CDR3 has 13 amino acids. V was shortened by 4 bases and J by 5 bases, with 7 bases between the two germline ends. DNA for the CDR3: TGCGCCAGCAGCCCGGGGGATAATTCACCCCTCCACTTT. It codes for CASSPGDNSPLHF.

The V gene is TRBV7-3, the J gene TRBJ1-1; maybe TRBD1 (5 bases). V lost 2 bases and J 1 base, leaving 11 bases between the germline ends. Germline lookup yields CDR1 SGHTA and CDR2 FQGTGA. This CDR3 is 15 amino acids long. The CDR3 region has the DNA TGTGCCAGCAGCTTATTTTCGGGGCCGAACACTGAAGCTTTCTTT. This encodes CASSLFSGPNTEAFF.

The chain links TRBV28 to TRBJ2-7, with 13 bases identical to TRBD2. CDR1 MDHEN and CDR2 SYDVKM come from the germline V gene. V lost 5 bases, J lost 4 bases, and 5 bases stayed unmatched. This CDR3 comprises 15 residues. The CDR3, as DNA: TGTGCCAGCAGTCATAGGACTAGCGGGAGATACGAGCAGTACTTC. Amino acid sequence: CASSHRTSGRYEQYF.

This chain joins TRBV5-6 and TRBJ2-7; D call uncertain. Germline loops: CDR1 SGHDT, CDR2 YYEEEE. The V end lost 4 bases, the J end lost 0 bases, and 5 bases lay between the germline ends. CDR3 length: 12 residues. The CDR3 spells CASSILSYEQYF. The CDR3 DNA follows: TGTGCCAGCAGCATACTCTCCTACGAGCAGTACTTC.

The chain is built from TRBV7-8 and TRBJ2-7; either TRBD1 or TRBD2 may fit D (5 bases each). The CDR3 totals 13 residues. The germline gives CDR1 SGHVS, CDR2 FQNEAQ. Trimming cost V 5 bases and J 2 bases, with 10 bases left between them. CDR3 in amino acids: CASSRDLTYEQYF. CDR3 nucleotide sequence: TGTGCCAGCAGCCGGGACCTAACCTACGAGCAGTACTTC. The variable domain in full, completed from reference TRBV7-8 and TRBJ2-7, reads GAGVSQSPRYKVAKRGQDVALRCDPISGHVSLFWYQQALGQGPEFLTYFQNEAQLDKSGLPSDRFFAERPEGSVSTLKIQRTQQEDSAVYLCASSRDLTYEQYFGPGTRLTVT.

The J gene is TRBJ2-7, the V gene TRBV7-9; a possible D gene is TRBD1 (6 bases). Germline V gives CDR1 SEHNR, CDR2 FQNEAQ (reference sequence). V was pared by 2 bases and J by 6 bases, with 11 bases between. CDR3 length: 13 residues. This chain's CDR3 is CASSLNRVSEQYF. The CDR3 region has the DNA TGTGCCAGCAGCTTAAACAGGGTGAGCGAGCAGTACTTC. Variable domain in full (rest from reference TRBV7-9 and TRBJ2-7): DTGVSQNPRHKITKRGQNVTFRCDPISEHNRLYWYRQTLGQGPEFLTYFQNEAQLEKSRLLSDRFSAERPKGSFSTLEIQRTEQGDSAMYLCASSLNRVSEQYFGPGTRLTVT.

The chain links TRBV30 to TRBJ2-3, with TRBD1 matching 9 bases. The CDR3 spans 14 residues. Germline V gives CDR1 GTSNPN, CDR2 SVGIG (reference sequence). The ends lost 4 bases at V and 4 bases at J; junction bases unmatched: 6. The CDR3 loop is CAWKRDRAADTQYF. The CDR3 DNA follows: TGTGCCTGGAAACGGGACAGGGCGGCAGATACGCAGTATTTT.

Here the CDR3 reads CASSLGGKETQYF. For the CDR3, the DNA is TGCGCCAGCAGCTTGGGAGGGAAAGAGACCCAGTACTTC. V is TRBV5-1 and J is TRBJ2-5; the D gene is possibly TRBD2 (5 bases). The CDR3 totals 13 residues. Looked up from germline, CDR1 is SGHRS and CDR2 is YFSETQ. Trimming stripped 0 bases from V and 3 bases from J, with 6 bases between. Combining the CDR3 with reference TRBV5-1 and TRBJ2-5 gives the whole variable domain KAGVTQTPRYLIKTRGQQVTLSCSPISGHRSVSWYQQTPGQGLQFLFEYFSETQRNKGNFPGRFSGRQFSNSRSEMNVSTLELGDSALYLCASSLGGKETQYFGPGTRLLVL.

This chain connects TRBV6-1 to TRBJ1-4; D not resolved. The CDR3 totals 10 residues. Germline CDR1 and CDR2: MNHNS and SASEGT. Trimming removed 7 bases at V and 8 bases at J, with 5 bases between. CDR3 sequence (DNA): TGTGCCAGCAAAAGGGAAAAACTGTTTTTT. Residues: CASKREKLFF.

Of note for this clone: Relative to the germline gene, one junction end is altered; a read error may explain this. The genes are TRBV7-2 and TRBJ2-1; no clear D gene. The germline CDR1 and CDR2 sequences are SGHTA and FQGNSA. The CDR3 is 15 residues long. The DNA of the CDR3 is TGTGCCGGCAGCTTAATTATCGGGCTATACAATGAGCAGTTCTTC. As protein: CAGSLIIGLYNEQFF.

The CDR3 region has the DNA TGTGCCAGCAGCTTTCCACCGCAGGGTAAGAAGCCATCCGAGCAGTACTTC. It translates to CASSFPPQGKKPSEQYF. This rearrangement joins TRBV5-4 to TRBJ2-7; a possible D gene is TRBD1 (5 bases). Trimming stripped 2 bases from V and 6 bases from J, with 24 bases between. Germline values: CDR1 SGHNT, CDR2 YYREEE (reference sequence). This CDR3 region has 17 residues.

The chain joins TRBV7-2 to TRBJ2-1; TRBD1 matches at 9 bases. The CDR3 length is 16 residues. CDR1 is SGHTA and CDR2 is FQGNSA in the germline V gene. Trimming cost V 0 bases and J 6 bases; bases outside gene matches: 6. Written as DNA, the CDR3 is TGTGCCAGCAGCTTAGCGGGGGGACAGGGATTCAATGAGCAGTTCTTC. It specifies CASSLAGGQGFNEQFF.

The sample holds a few counts of this clone. The J gene is TRBJ1-2, the V gene TRBV19; D unresolved. V lost 5 bases to trimming and J lost 3 bases, with 4 bases between them. Germline CDR1 LNHDA, CDR2 SQIVND (reference sequence). This CDR3 has 11 residues. This CDR3 is CASSRYYGYTF. The CDR3 DNA reads TGTGCCAGTAGTCGGTACTATGGCTACACCTTC.

The rearrangement joins TRBV25-1 to TRBJ2-5; 7 bases are a match to TRBD2. The germline CDR1 and CDR2 sequences are MGHDK and SYGVNS. V trimming: 8 bases; J trimming: 2 bases; junction bases outside the gene matches: 14. The CDR3 consists of 16 residues. The CDR3 loop is CASPATRRAGQETQYF. The CDR3 nucleotides are TGTGCCAGCCCTGCCACGCGACGAGCGGGACAAGAGACCCAGTACTTC.

The rearrangement joins TRBV5-6 to TRBJ2-5; 10 nucleotides line up with TRBD2. The CDR3 is made up of 17 amino acids. Looked up from germline, CDR1 is SGHDT and CDR2 is YYEEEE. Trimming at V came to 4 bases and at J to 2 bases, leaving 11 bases not matched to a gene. CDR3 region: CASSPGLAYVRQETQYF. CDR3 in DNA: TGTGCCAGCAGCCCGGGACTAGCGTATGTAAGGCAAGAGACCCAGTACTTC.

The V and J genes are TRBV7-8 and TRBJ2-7; D gene ambiguous. CDR1 is SGHVS and CDR2 is FQNEAQ in the germline V gene. Trimming shortened V by 3 bases and J by 4 bases, and 16 bases separated the two germline ends. The CDR3 covers 15 residues. The CDR3 sequence is CASSFLATSSYEQYF. CDR3 coding DNA: TGTGCCAGCAGCTTCCTTGCGACCTCGTCTTACGAGCAGTACTTC.

This chain uses TRBV7-3 with TRBJ2-7; no clear D gene. The CDR3 is 17 amino acids. Trimming took 6 bases from V and 2 from J, leaving 23 bases between them. CDR1 is SGHTA and CDR2 is FQGTGA in the germline V gene. The CDR3 sequence: CASSYSIPSALAYEQYF. For the CDR3, the DNA is TGTGCCAGCAGTTACTCGATACCCTCTGCGCTAGCCTACGAGCAGTACTTC. Variable domain in full (rest from reference TRBV7-3 and TRBJ2-7): GAGVSQTPSNKVTEKGKYVELRCDPISGHTALYWYRQSLGQGPEFLIYFQGTGAADDSGLPNDRFFAVRPEGSVSTLKIQRTERGDSAVYLCASSYSIPSALAYEQYFGPGTRLTVT.

The chain uses TRBV27 and TRBJ2-4; TRBD2 might be the D (6 bases). Germline assignment: CDR1 MNHEY and CDR2 SMNVEV (reference sequence). The CDR3 spans 16 residues. The germline V and J ends were trimmed by 6 bases and 4 bases, with 19 bases remaining between them. This CDR3 reads CASSQTGALRKNIQYF. Written as DNA, the CDR3 is TGTGCCAGCAGCCAGACGGGAGCCCTGAGAAAAAACATTCAGTACTTC.

The rearrangement joins TRBV5-1 to TRBJ2-7; D is perhaps TRBD1 (6 bases). With 5 bases removed from V and 4 bases from J, the gap between germline ends came to 10 bases. Looked up from germline, CDR1 is SGHRS and CDR2 is YFSETQ. This CDR3 has 12 amino acids. The CDR3 coding sequence is TGCGCCAGCAGGAGGGACATTTACGAGCAGTACTTC. Its protein product is CASRRDIYEQYF. Supplemented by reference TRBV5-1 and TRBJ2-7, the full variable domain reads KAGVTQTPRYLIKTRGQQVTLSCSPISGHRSVSWYQQTPGQGLQFLFEYFSETQRNKGNFPGRFSGRQFSNSRSEMNVSTLELGDSALYLCASRRDIYEQYFGPGTRLTVT.